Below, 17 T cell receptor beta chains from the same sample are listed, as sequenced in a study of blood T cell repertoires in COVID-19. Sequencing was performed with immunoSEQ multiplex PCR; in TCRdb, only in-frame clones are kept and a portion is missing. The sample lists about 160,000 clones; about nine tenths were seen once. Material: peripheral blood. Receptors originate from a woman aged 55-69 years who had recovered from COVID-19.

The CDR3 coding sequence is TGTGCCAGCAGCGCCGCGGGGGGAAATAGGGGCAATGAGCAGTTCTTC. Residues: CASSAAGGNRGNEQFF. V gene TRBV9 combines with J gene TRBJ2-1; 8 bases match TRBD2. V was pared by 3 bases and J by 6 bases, with 11 bases of the junction left unmatched. Per germline, CDR1 SGDLS and CDR2 YYNGEE. The CDR3 spans 16 residues.

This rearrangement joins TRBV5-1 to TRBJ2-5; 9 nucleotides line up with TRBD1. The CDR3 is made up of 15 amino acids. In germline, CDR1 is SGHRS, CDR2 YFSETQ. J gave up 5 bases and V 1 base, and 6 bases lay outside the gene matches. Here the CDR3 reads CASSLTGQGVETQYF. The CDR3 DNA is TGCGCCAGCAGCTTGACGGGACAGGGCGTTGAGACCCAGTACTTC.

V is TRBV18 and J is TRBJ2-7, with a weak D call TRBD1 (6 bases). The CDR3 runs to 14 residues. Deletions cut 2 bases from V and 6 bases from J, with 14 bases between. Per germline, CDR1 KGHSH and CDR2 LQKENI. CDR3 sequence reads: CASSPRTEGSEQYF. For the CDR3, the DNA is TGTGCCAGCTCACCAAGGACAGAGGGCTCCGAGCAGTACTTC.

CDR3 protein: CASSQSRANYGYTF. Here the CDR3 DNA reads TGTGCCAGCAGCCAAAGCAGGGCTAACTATGGCTACACCTTC. The chain carries TRBV2 and TRBJ1-2; D is possibly TRBD1 (5 bases). There are 14 residues in the CDR3. V was clipped by 6 bases and J by 0 bases, with 11 bases between them. The germline gives CDR1 SNHLY, CDR2 FYNNEI. Full variable domain (rest looked up from reference TRBV2 and TRBJ1-2): EPEVTQTPSHQVTQMGQEVILRCVPISNHLYFYWYRQILGQKVEFLVSFYNNEISEKSEIFDDQFSVERPDGSNFTLKIRSTKLEDSAMYFCASSQSRANYGYTFGSGTRLTVV.

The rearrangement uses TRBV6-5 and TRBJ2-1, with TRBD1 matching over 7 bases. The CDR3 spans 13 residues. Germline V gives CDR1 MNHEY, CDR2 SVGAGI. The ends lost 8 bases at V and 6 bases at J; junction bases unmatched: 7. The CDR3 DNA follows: TGTGCCAGCTCGCTGGGACAGTTCAATGAGCAGTTCTTC. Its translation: CASSLGQFNEQFF.

CDR3 bases: TGTGCCAGCAGTTTATTGGTTCTTAGGGACAAGCCTGGCAATCAGCCCCAGCATTTT. Amino acid sequence: CASSLLVLRDKPGNQPQHF. The chain is built from TRBV28 and TRBJ1-5; TRBD1 is a possible D gene (6 bases). Deletions cut 1 base from V and 2 bases from J, with 21 bases between. Germline V gene data show CDR1 as MDHEN and CDR2 as SYDVKM. This CDR3 comprises 19 residues.

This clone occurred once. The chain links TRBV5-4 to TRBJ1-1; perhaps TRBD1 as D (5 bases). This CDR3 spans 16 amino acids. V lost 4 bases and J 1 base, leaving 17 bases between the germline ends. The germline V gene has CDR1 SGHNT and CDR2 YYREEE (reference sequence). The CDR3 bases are TGTGCCAGCAGCCCGGGTGGGGGGACGGGGAACACTGAAGCTTTCTTT. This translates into CASSPGGGTGNTEAFF.

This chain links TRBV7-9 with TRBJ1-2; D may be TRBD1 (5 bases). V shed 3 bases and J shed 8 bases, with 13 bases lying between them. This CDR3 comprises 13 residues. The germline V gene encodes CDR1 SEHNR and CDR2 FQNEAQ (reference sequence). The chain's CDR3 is CASSLAGVGGYTF. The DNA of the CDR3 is TGTGCCAGCAGCTTGGCGGGGGTGGGCGGCTACACCTTC.

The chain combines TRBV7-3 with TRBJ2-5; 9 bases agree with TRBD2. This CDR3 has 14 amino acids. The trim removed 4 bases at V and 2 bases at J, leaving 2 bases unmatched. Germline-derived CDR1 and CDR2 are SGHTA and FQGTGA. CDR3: CASSYLAGQETQYF. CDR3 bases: TGTGCCAGCAGCTACCTAGCGGGGCAAGAGACCCAGTACTTC.

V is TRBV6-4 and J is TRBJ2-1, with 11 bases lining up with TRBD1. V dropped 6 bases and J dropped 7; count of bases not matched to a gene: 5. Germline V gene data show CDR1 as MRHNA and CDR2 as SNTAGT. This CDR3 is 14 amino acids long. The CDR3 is CASRGQGASNEQFF. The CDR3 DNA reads TGTGCCAGCAGAGGACAGGGGGCGTCGAATGAGCAGTTCTTC.

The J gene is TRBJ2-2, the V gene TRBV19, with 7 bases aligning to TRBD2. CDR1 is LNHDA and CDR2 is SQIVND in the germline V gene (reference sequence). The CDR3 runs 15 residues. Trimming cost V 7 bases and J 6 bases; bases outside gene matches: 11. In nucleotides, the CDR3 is TGTGCCAGTACCCGTTTGACTAGCCCAGCCGGGGAGCTGTTTTTT. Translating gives CASTRLTSPAGELFF.

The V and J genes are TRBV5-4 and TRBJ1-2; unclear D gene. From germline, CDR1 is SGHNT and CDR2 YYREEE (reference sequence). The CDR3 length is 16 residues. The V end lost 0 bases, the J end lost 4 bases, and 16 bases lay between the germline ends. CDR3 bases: TGTGCCAGCAGCTTGGAAGGCCCCGGGAGAAGCTATGGCTACACCTTC. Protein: CASSLEGPGRSYGYTF. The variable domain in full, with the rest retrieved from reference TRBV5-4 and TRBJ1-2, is ETGVTQSPTHLIKTRGQQVTLRCSSQSGHNTVSWYQQALGQGPQFIFQYYREEENGRGNFPPRFSGLQFPNYSSELNVNALELDDSALYLCASSLEGPGRSYGYTFGSGTRLTVV.

CDR3 protein: CASPGGDSLIGFAYNEQFF. CDR3 nucleotides: TGTGCCAGCCCGGGGGGGGACTCCCTTATCGGTTTTGCATACAATGAGCAGTTCTTC. This chain uses TRBV9 with TRBJ2-1; 8 bases align to TRBD2. V gave up 7 bases and J gave up 4 bases; unmatched junction bases: 22. The CDR3 runs to 19 residues. The germline V gene encodes CDR1 SGDLS and CDR2 YYNGEE. Full variable domain (outside the CDR3, taken from reference TRBV9 and TRBJ2-1): DSGVTQTPKHLITATGQRVTLRCSPRSGDLSVYWYQQSLDQGLQFLIQYYNGEERAKGNILERFSAQQFPDLHSELNLSSLELGDSALYFCASPGGDSLIGFAYNEQFFGPGTRLTVL.

CDR3 DNA: TGTGCCAGCACACGCGGCCGCGACCCCCAGACGCAGTATTTT. Translating it yields CASTRGRDPQTQYF. The chain recombines TRBV9 with TRBJ2-3; D remains ambiguous. V gave up 6 bases and J gave up 9 bases, with 20 bases separating them. The CDR3 loop spans 14 amino acids. Germline CDR1 is SGDLS and CDR2 is YYNGEE.

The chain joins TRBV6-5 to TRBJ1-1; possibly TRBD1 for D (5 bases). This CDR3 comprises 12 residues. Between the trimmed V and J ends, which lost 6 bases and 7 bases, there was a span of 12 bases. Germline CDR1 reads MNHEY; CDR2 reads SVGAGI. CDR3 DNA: TGTGCCAGCAGAGCCAGGGAAATTGAAGCTTTCTTT. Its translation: CASRAREIEAFF.

DNA of the CDR3: TGTGCCAGCAGTTCTACAATGGGGAGAAACATTCAGTACTTC. Protein: CASSSTMGRNIQYF. The chain joins TRBV28 to TRBJ2-4; tentatively, D is TRBD2 (5 bases). The CDR3 has 14 amino acids. The germline V gene encodes CDR1 MDHEN and CDR2 SYDVKM. V shed 4 bases and J shed 6 bases, with 13 bases lying between them.

CDR3 nucleotides: TGTGCCAGCAGTTACTCAGACAGGGGGCCTGGAAACACCATATATTTT. It is translated as CASSYSDRGPGNTIYF. V is TRBV6-5 and J is TRBJ1-3; TRBD1 matches 10 bases. The V segment lost 0 bases and the J segment 2 bases; nucleotides outside the gene matches: 1. The CDR3 contains 16 residues. Germline lookup yields CDR1 MNHEY and CDR2 SVGAGI.